Listed below are T cell receptor beta chains from one sample, sequenced in a study of cytomegalovirus exposure and HLA in healthy donors. Measured with immunoSEQ multiplex PCR; TCRdb has only the in-frame clones, and not every one. Among around 220,000 clones, roughly 80% were seen once, and the ten largest hold approximately 1.5%. Sequenced sample: PBMCs. These receptors all stem from a girl aged 5-17 years in good health and CMV-seronegative. CDR3s include the opening cysteine and the closing phenylalanine or tryptophan. The order of the fields is J gene, V gene, D gene, clone size, CDR3 protein, CDR3 DNA. A D gene is named only where the DNA matches it firmly. Some rows have no size entry. The others give once, few or many, or a class for an expanded clone.

J gene: TRBJ1-1
V gene: TRBV7-8
D gene: NA
clone size: NA
CDR3 protein: CASSLTENTEAFF
CDR3 DNA: TGTGCCAGCAGCTTGACAGAGAACACTGAAGCTTTCTTT

J gene: TRBJ2-1
V gene: TRBV7-2
D gene: TRBD2
clone size: NA
CDR3 protein: CASSAPGTRGEQFF
CDR3 DNA: TGTGCCAGCAGCGCCCCCGGGACTAGAGGTGAGCAGTTCTTC

J gene: TRBJ1-3
V gene: TRBV9
D gene: NA
clone size: NA
CDR3 protein: CASSPQGVAGNTIYF
CDR3 DNA: TGTGCCAGCAGCCCCCAGGGTGTAGCTGGAAACACCATATATTTT

J gene: TRBJ2-3
V gene: TRBV9
D gene: TRBD2
clone size: NA
CDR3 protein: CASSVRGRMGTDTQYF
CDR3 DNA: TGTGCCAGCAGCGTGCGGGGGAGGATGGGCACAGATACGCAGTATTTT

J gene: TRBJ2-1
V gene: TRBV4-2
D gene: TRBD2
clone size: NA
CDR3 protein: CASSGLSGGGDNEQFF
CDR3 DNA: TGTGCCAGCAGTGGGCTCAGCGGGGGAGGGGACAATGAGCAGTTCTTC

J gene: TRBJ2-1
V gene: TRBV29-1
D gene: TRBD2
clone size: NA
CDR3 protein: CSGSGSGSYNEQFF
CDR3 DNA: TGCAGCGGCAGCGGGAGTGGTTCCTACAATGAGCAGTTCTTC

J gene: TRBJ1-3
V gene: TRBV15
D gene: NA
clone size: few
CDR3 protein: CATSSPGTAGNTIYF
CDR3 DNA: TGTGCCACCAGCTCACCTGGCACAGCTGGAAACACCATATATTTT

J gene: TRBJ1-1
V gene: TRBV6-6
D gene: NA
clone size: NA
CDR3 protein: CASSSLGGTNTEAFF
CDR3 DNA: TGTGCCAGCAGCTCCTTGGGGGGGACAAACACTGAAGCTTTCTTT

J gene: TRBJ1-2
V gene: TRBV28
D gene: NA
clone size: few
CDR3 protein: CASRGGNYGYTF
CDR3 DNA: TGTGCCAGCAGGGGAGGAAACTATGGCTACACCTTC

J gene: TRBJ2-7
V gene: TRBV19
D gene: TRBD2
clone size: NA
CDR3 protein: CASTESGLANEQYF
CDR3 DNA: TGTGCCAGTACCGAATCGGGACTAGCGAACGAGCAGTACTTC

J gene: TRBJ2-3
V gene: TRBV7-3
D gene: TRBD1
clone size: NA
CDR3 protein: CASSANPGQGSDTQYF
CDR3 DNA: TGTGCCAGCAGCGCCAACCCGGGACAGGGGTCAGATACGCAGTATTTT

J gene: TRBJ2-1
V gene: TRBV7-3
D gene: TRBD2
clone size: once
CDR3 protein: CASSEMGGGYNEQFF
CDR3 DNA: TGTGCCAGCAGCGAAATGGGCGGGGGGTACAATGAGCAGTTCTTC

J gene: TRBJ2-1
V gene: TRBV19
D gene: TRBD2
clone size: NA
CDR3 protein: CASSRKTSGRLGNEQFF
CDR3 DNA: TGTGCCAGTAGTAGAAAGACTAGCGGGAGGTTGGGAAATGAGCAGTTCTTC

J gene: TRBJ2-3
V gene: TRBV6-4
D gene: TRBD1
clone size: NA
CDR3 protein: CASSERTGGDTQYF
CDR3 DNA: TGTGCCAGCAGTGAAAGGACAGGTGGAGATACGCAGTATTTT

J gene: TRBJ2-2
V gene: TRBV5-1
D gene: NA
clone size: once
CDR3 protein: CASTVSGGELFF
CDR3 DNA: TGCGCCAGCACCGTAAGCGGGGGGGAGCTGTTTTTT

J gene: TRBJ2-3
V gene: TRBV28
D gene: NA
clone size: few
CDR3 protein: CASSLADSTDTQYF
CDR3 DNA: TGTGCCAGCAGCTTAGCGGATAGCACAGATACGCAGTATTTT

J gene: TRBJ1-4
V gene: TRBV9
D gene: NA
clone size: few
CDR3 protein: CASSIPGSNEKLFF
CDR3 DNA: TGTGCCAGCAGCATCCCGGGGTCTAATGAAAAACTGTTTTTT

J gene: TRBJ2-1
V gene: TRBV2
D gene: TRBD1
clone size: once
CDR3 protein: CASSVTGEGFNEQFF
CDR3 DNA: TGTGCCAGCAGTGTAACAGGGGAAGGTTTCAATGAGCAGTTCTTC

J gene: TRBJ1-2
V gene: TRBV5-4
D gene: NA
clone size: NA
CDR3 protein: CASSFDGDYGYTF
CDR3 DNA: TGTGCCAGCAGCTTCGACGGAGACTATGGCTACACCTTC

J gene: TRBJ1-1
V gene: TRBV18
D gene: NA
clone size: NA
CDR3 protein: CASSPTSNTEAFF
CDR3 DNA: TGTGCCAGCTCACCGACTTCGAACACTGAAGCTTTCTTT

J gene: TRBJ1-2
V gene: TRBV27
D gene: TRBD1
clone size: NA
CDR3 protein: CASSSLGGGYGYTF
CDR3 DNA: TGTGCCAGCAGTAGTTTAGGGGGCGGCTATGGCTACACCTTC

J gene: TRBJ2-7
V gene: TRBV28
D gene: NA
clone size: NA
CDR3 protein: CASSLKPYEQYF
CDR3 DNA: TGTGCCAGCAGTTTAAAGCCTTACGAGCAGTACTTC

J gene: TRBJ2-1
V gene: TRBV19
D gene: NA
clone size: NA
CDR3 protein: CASSIGRASYNEQFF
CDR3 DNA: TGTGCCAGTAGTATCGGCAGGGCTTCCTACAATGAGCAGTTCTTC

J gene: TRBJ1-1
V gene: TRBV9
D gene: NA
clone size: NA
CDR3 protein: CASSAFQGSTEAFF
CDR3 DNA: TGTGCCAGCAGCGCATTCCAGGGATCCACTGAAGCTTTCTTT

J gene: TRBJ1-2
V gene: TRBV19
D gene: NA
clone size: NA
CDR3 protein: CASNSPYGYTF
CDR3 DNA: TGTGCCAGTAACTCTCCCTATGGCTACACCTTC

J gene: TRBJ1-3
V gene: TRBV6-5
D gene: NA
clone size: NA
CDR3 protein: CASGGSGNTIYF
CDR3 DNA: TGTGCCAGCGGCGGGTCTGGAAACACCATATATTTT

J gene: TRBJ2-7
V gene: TRBV29-1
D gene: TRBD1
clone size: NA
CDR3 protein: CSANRGQGYEQYF
CDR3 DNA: TGCAGCGCAAACCGGGGACAGGGCTACGAGCAGTACTTC

J gene: TRBJ2-5
V gene: TRBV5-1
D gene: NA
clone size: NA
CDR3 protein: CASSLAEEETQYF
CDR3 DNA: TGCGCCAGCAGCTTGGCCGAGGAGGAGACCCAGTACTTC

J gene: TRBJ2-2
V gene: TRBV28
D gene: NA
clone size: NA
CDR3 protein: CASSFSTGVNTGELFF
CDR3 DNA: TGTGCCAGCAGTTTCAGTACCGGGGTCAACACCGGGGAGCTGTTTTTT

J gene: TRBJ2-7
V gene: TRBV13
D gene: NA
clone size: NA
CDR3 protein: CASSLGYEQYF
CDR3 DNA: TGTGCCAGCAGCTTAGGCTACGAGCAGTACTTC

J gene: TRBJ2-7
V gene: TRBV6-1
D gene: TRBD1
clone size: NA
CDR3 protein: CASSELGTVYYEQYF
CDR3 DNA: TGTGCCAGCAGTGAATTAGGGACAGTGTACTACGAGCAGTACTTC

J gene: TRBJ2-7
V gene: TRBV13
D gene: NA
clone size: few
CDR3 protein: CASSFRPQDEQYF
CDR3 DNA: TGTGCCAGCAGCTTCCGGCCGCAGGACGAGCAGTACTTC

J gene: TRBJ2-7
V gene: TRBV18
D gene: TRBD1
clone size: NA
CDR3 protein: CASSPGQESYEQYF
CDR3 DNA: TGTGCCAGCTCACCGGGACAGGAGTCCTACGAGCAGTACTTC

J gene: TRBJ1-1
V gene: TRBV25-1
D gene: TRBD1
clone size: NA
CDR3 protein: CASSPTLLQGAKEAFF
CDR3 DNA: TGTGCCAGCAGTCCTACCCTCTTACAGGGGGCTAAGGAAGCTTTCTTC

J gene: TRBJ1-5
V gene: TRBV28
D gene: NA
clone size: NA
CDR3 protein: CASHTLGRVNQPQHF
CDR3 DNA: TGTGCCAGCCATACCCTTGGGAGGGTTAATCAGCCCCAGCATTTT

J gene: TRBJ2-3
V gene: TRBV5-1
D gene: TRBD2
clone size: NA
CDR3 protein: CASSIGLAGAPLFHF
CDR3 DNA: TGCGCCAGCAGCATTGGACTAGCGGGGGCCCCTCTATTCCATTTT

J gene: TRBJ2-5
V gene: TRBV7-8
D gene: TRBD2
clone size: NA
CDR3 protein: CASSLAFLAGRSGVKGETQYF
CDR3 DNA: TGTGCCAGCAGCTTAGCATTTCTAGCGGGAAGGTCAGGGGTGAAGGGGGAGACCCAGTACTTC

J gene: TRBJ1-2
V gene: TRBV25-1
D gene: NA
clone size: NA
CDR3 protein: CASSDLGVGWDGYTF
CDR3 DNA: TGTGCCAGCAGTGATTTGGGTGTCGGGTGGGATGGCTACACCTTC

J gene: TRBJ1-5
V gene: TRBV7-9
D gene: NA
clone size: once
CDR3 protein: CASSLGAGRLYQPQHF
CDR3 DNA: TGTGCCAGCAGCTTAGGGGCAGGGAGGCTCTATCAGCCCCAGCATTTT

J gene: TRBJ1-1
V gene: TRBV30
D gene: TRBD1
clone size: NA
CDR3 protein: CAWGSTGRTEAFF
CDR3 DNA: TGTGCCTGGGGATCGACAGGGCGCACTGAAGCTTTCTTT

J gene: TRBJ2-1
V gene: TRBV27
D gene: TRBD2
clone size: NA
CDR3 protein: CASSRQLAGYNEQFF
CDR3 DNA: TGTGCCAGCAGCCGACAACTAGCGGGTTACAATGAGCAGTTCTTC

J gene: TRBJ1-1
V gene: TRBV18
D gene: NA
clone size: NA
CDR3 protein: CASSGGNTEAFF
CDR3 DNA: TGTGCCAGCTCCGGGGGTAACACTGAAGCTTTCTTT

J gene: TRBJ2-1
V gene: TRBV30
D gene: TRBD2
clone size: NA
CDR3 protein: CAWSGLAGLNEQFF
CDR3 DNA: TGTGCCTGGAGTGGACTAGCGGGACTAAATGAGCAGTTCTTC

J gene: TRBJ2-3
V gene: TRBV6-4
D gene: TRBD2
clone size: NA
CDR3 protein: CASSDSPSGGTDTQYF
CDR3 DNA: TGTGCCAGCAGTGACTCCCCTAGCGGGGGCACAGATACGCAGTATTTT

J gene: TRBJ2-5
V gene: TRBV10-3
D gene: NA
clone size: NA
CDR3 protein: CAISEGGGGQETQYF
CDR3 DNA: TGTGCCATCAGTGAGGGGGGCGGGGGCCAAGAGACCCAGTACTTC

J gene: TRBJ2-3
V gene: TRBV7-7
D gene: TRBD2
clone size: NA
CDR3 protein: CASSLKTSGGPTDTQYF
CDR3 DNA: TGTGCCAGCAGCTTAAAGACTAGCGGGGGGCCCACAGATACGCAGTATTTT

J gene: TRBJ1-5
V gene: TRBV28
D gene: TRBD1
clone size: NA
CDR3 protein: CASSLGQRNQPQHF
CDR3 DNA: TGTGCCAGCAGTTTGGGACAGCGCAATCAGCCCCAGCATTTT

J gene: TRBJ1-4
V gene: TRBV15
D gene: NA
clone size: NA
CDR3 protein: CATSGQTNEKLFF
CDR3 DNA: TGTGCCACCTCCGGACAGACAAATGAAAAACTGTTTTTT

J gene: TRBJ1-1
V gene: TRBV5-1
D gene: NA
clone size: NA
CDR3 protein: CASSLRANTEAFF
CDR3 DNA: TGCGCCAGCAGCTTGAGAGCAAACACTGAAGCTTTCTTT

J gene: TRBJ2-7
V gene: TRBV7-6
D gene: NA
clone size: NA
CDR3 protein: CASRSREGDSYEQYF
CDR3 DNA: TGTGCCAGCAGAAGCCGGGAAGGAGATTCCTACGAGCAGTACTTC

J gene: TRBJ1-5
V gene: TRBV9
D gene: NA
clone size: NA
CDR3 protein: CASSVAAGPSNQPQHF
CDR3 DNA: TGTGCCAGCAGCGTTGCTGCAGGTCCCAGCAATCAGCCCCAGCATTTT

J gene: TRBJ2-1
V gene: TRBV4-2
D gene: TRBD2
clone size: few
CDR3 protein: CASSQELAGIPYNEQFF
CDR3 DNA: TGTGCCAGCAGCCAAGAACTAGCGGGGATACCTTACAATGAGCAGTTCTTC

J gene: TRBJ2-3
V gene: TRBV7-2
D gene: NA
clone size: few
CDR3 protein: CASLGGLRTDTQYF
CDR3 DNA: TGTGCCAGTCTGGGGGGGCTCCGCACAGATACGCAGTATTTT

J gene: TRBJ1-1
V gene: TRBV30
D gene: NA
clone size: many
CDR3 protein: CAWSTRGSHSRAFF
CDR3 DNA: TGTGCCTGGAGTACGCGGGGCTCACACTCGCGTGCTTTCTTT